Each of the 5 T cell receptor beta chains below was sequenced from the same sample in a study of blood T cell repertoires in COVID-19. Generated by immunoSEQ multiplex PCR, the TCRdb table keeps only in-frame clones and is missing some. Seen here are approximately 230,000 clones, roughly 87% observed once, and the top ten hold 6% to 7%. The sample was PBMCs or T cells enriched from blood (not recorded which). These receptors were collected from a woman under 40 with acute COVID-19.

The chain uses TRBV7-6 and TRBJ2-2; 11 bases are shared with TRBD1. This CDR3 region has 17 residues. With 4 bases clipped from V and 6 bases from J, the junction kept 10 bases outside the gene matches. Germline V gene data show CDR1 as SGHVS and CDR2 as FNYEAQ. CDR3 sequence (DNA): TGTGCCAGCAGCTCCCGTTCCGGGACAGGGGGAGCCGGGGAGCTGTTTTTT. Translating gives CASSSRSGTGGAGELFF.

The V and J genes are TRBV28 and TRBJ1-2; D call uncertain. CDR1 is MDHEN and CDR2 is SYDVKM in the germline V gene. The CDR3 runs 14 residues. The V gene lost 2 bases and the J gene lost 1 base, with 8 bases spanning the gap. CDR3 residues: CASSLGQYNYGYTF. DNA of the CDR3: TGTGCCAGCAGTTTAGGGCAGTATAACTATGGCTACACCTTC.

The CDR3 sequence: CASSSTGTGYNEQFF. In DNA, the CDR3 is TGCGCCAGCAGCTCCACCGGGACAGGGTACAATGAGCAGTTCTTC. The V and J genes are TRBV5-1 and TRBJ2-1, with 9 nucleotides matching TRBD1. The CDR3 runs to 15 residues. The V gene end was trimmed by 3 bases and the J gene end by 4 bases; junction bases not matched to a gene: 5. Germline CDR1 and CDR2: SGHRS and YFSETQ.

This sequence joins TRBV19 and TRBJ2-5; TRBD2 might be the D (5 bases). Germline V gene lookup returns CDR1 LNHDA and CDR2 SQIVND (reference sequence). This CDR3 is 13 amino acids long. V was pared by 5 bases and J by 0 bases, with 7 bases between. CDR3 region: CASSPGNQETQYF. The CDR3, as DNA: TGTGCCAGTAGTCCGGGGAACCAAGAGACCCAGTACTTC. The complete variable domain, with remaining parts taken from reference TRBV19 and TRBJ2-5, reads DGGITQSPKYLFRKEGQNVTLSCEQNLNHDAMYWYRQDPGQGLRLIYYSQIVNDFQKGDIAEGYSVSREKKESFPLTVTSAQKNPTAFYLCASSPGNQETQYFGPGTRLLVL.

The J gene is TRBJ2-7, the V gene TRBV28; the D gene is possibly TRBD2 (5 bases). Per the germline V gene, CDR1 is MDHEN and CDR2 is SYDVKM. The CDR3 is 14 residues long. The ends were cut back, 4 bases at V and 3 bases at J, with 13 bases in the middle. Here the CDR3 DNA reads TGTGCCAGCAGTTCTACGGGGTCCCTCTACGAGCAGTACTTC. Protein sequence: CASSSTGSLYEQYF.